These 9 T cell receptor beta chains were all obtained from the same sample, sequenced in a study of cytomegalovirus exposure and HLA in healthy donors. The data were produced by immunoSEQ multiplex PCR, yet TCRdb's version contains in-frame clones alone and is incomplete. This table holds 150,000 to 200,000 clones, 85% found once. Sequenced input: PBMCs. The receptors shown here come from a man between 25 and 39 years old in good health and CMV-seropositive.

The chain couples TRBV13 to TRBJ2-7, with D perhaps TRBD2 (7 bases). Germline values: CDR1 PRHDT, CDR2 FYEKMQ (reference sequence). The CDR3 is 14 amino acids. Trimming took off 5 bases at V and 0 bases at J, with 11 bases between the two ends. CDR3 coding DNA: TGTGCCAGCAGCCCCGGGGGGCCCTCCTACGAGCAGTACTTC. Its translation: CASSPGGPSYEQYF.

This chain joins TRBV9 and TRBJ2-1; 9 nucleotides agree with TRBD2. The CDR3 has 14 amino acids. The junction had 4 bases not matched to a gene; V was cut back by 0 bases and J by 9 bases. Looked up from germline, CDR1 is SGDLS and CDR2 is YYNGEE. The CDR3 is CASSVEGLAIEQFF. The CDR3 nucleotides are TGTGCCAGCAGCGTAGAAGGACTAGCGATTGAGCAGTTCTTC.

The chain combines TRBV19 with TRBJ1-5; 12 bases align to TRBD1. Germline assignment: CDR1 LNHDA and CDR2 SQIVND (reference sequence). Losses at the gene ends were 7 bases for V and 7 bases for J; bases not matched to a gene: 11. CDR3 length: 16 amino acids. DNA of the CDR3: TGTGCCAGTACCTCGCCCGGGACAGGGGGCGAGCAGCCCCAGCATTTT. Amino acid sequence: CASTSPGTGGEQPQHF.

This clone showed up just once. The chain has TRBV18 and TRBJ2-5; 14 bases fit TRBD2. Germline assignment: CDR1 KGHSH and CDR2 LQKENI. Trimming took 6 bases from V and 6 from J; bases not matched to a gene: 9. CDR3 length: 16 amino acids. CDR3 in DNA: TGTGCCAGCTCCCCTCGGGGACTAGCGGGGGTTAAGACCCAGTACTTC. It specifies CASSPRGLAGVKTQYF.

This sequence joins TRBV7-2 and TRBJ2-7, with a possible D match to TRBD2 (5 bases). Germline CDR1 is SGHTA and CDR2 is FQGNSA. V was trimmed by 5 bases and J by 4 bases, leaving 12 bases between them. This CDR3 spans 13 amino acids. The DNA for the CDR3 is TGTGCCAGCAGCCCCGACCCGGGGTACGAGCAGTACTTC. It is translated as CASSPDPGYEQYF.

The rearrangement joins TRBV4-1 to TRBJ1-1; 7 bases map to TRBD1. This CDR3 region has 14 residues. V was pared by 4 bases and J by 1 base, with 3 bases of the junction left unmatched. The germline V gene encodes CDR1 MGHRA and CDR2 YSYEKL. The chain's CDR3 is CASSLRQGNTEAFF. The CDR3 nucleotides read TGCGCCAGCAGCCTCCGACAGGGGAACACTGAAGCTTTCTTT.

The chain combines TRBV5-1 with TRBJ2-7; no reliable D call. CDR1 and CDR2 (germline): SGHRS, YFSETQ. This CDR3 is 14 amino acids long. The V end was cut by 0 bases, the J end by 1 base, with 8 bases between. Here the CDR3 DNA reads TGCGCCAGCAGCTTGGACTTTAATTCCTACGAGCAGTACTTC. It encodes CASSLDFNSYEQYF. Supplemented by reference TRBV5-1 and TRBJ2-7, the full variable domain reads KAGVTQTPRYLIKTRGQQVTLSCSPISGHRSVSWYQQTPGQGLQFLFEYFSETQRNKGNFPGRFSGRQFSNSRSEMNVSTLELGDSALYLCASSLDFNSYEQYFGPGTRLTVT.

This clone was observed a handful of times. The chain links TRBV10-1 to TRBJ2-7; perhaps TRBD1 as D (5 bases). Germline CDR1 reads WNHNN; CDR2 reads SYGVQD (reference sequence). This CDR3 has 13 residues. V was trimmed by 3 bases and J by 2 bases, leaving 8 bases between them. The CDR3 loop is CASSDQGTYEQYF. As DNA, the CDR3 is TGCGCCAGCAGTGATCAGGGTACCTACGAGCAGTACTTC.

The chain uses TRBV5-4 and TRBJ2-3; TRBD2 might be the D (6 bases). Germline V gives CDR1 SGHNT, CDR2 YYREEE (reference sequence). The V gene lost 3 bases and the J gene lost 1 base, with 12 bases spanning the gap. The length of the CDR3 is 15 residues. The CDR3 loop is CASSYSGLRTDTQYF. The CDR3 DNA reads TGTGCCAGCAGCTACTCGGGACTCCGCACAGATACGCAGTATTTT. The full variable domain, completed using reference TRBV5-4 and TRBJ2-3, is ETGVTQSPTHLIKTRGQQVTLRCSSQSGHNTVSWYQQALGQGPQFIFQYYREEENGRGNFPPRFSGLQFPNYSSELNVNALELDDSALYLCASSYSGLRTDTQYFGPGTRLTVL.